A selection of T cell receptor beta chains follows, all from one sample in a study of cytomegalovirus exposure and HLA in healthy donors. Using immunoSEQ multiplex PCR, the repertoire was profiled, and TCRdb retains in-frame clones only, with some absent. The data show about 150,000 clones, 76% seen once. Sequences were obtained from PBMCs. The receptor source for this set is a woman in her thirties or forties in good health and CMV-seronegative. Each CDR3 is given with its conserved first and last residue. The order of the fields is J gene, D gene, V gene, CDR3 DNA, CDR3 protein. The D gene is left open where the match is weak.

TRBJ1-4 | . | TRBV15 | TGTGCCACCAGCAGAGGCCGGGGGTATGGCGAAAAACTGTTTTTT | CATSRGRGYGEKLFF
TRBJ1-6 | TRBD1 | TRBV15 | TGTGCCACCAGCGACGACAGGGCAAATTCACCCCTCCACTTT | CATSDDRANSPLHF
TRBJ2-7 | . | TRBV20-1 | TGCAGTGCTAGAGTCGCCCGAGGGCAGTACTTC | CSARVARGQYF
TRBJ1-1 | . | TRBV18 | TGTGCCAGCTCAGGTCAACTCCCGAACACTGAAGCTTTCTTT | CASSGQLPNTEAFF
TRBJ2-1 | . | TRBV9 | TGTGCCAGCAGCGTAGGAGGAAACAATGAGCAGTTCTTC | CASSVGGNNEQFF
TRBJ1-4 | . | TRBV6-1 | TGTGCCAGCAGTGAAGGGTGGAGGGGAGGTGAAAAACTGTTTTTT | CASSEGWRGGEKLFF
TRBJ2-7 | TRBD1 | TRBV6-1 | TGTGCCAGCAGTGAAGGGCAGGGGGCGGACGAGCAGTACTTC | CASSEGQGADEQYF
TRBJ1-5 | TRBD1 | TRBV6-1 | TGTGCCAGCACCAAAGACAGGGACAATCAGCCCCAGCATTTT | CASTKDRDNQPQHF
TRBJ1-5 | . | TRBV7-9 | TGTGCCAGCAGCCCCCCGGGGGGCCATCAGCCCCAGCATTTT | CASSPPGGHQPQHF
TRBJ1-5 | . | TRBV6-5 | TGTGCCAGCAGTTACAGTTGGAGACAGCCCCAGCATTTT | CASSYSWRQPQHF
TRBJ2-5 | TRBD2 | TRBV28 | TGTGCCAGCAGTGCCAGTGCGCTGAGGCCGGCGGGAGCGTTACAAGAGACCCAGTACTTC | CASSASALRPAGALQETQYF
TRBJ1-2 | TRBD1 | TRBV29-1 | TGCAGCGTTGAAGGGACAGGGGCCAACTTGCTCTATGGCTACACCTTC | CSVEGTGANLLYGYTF